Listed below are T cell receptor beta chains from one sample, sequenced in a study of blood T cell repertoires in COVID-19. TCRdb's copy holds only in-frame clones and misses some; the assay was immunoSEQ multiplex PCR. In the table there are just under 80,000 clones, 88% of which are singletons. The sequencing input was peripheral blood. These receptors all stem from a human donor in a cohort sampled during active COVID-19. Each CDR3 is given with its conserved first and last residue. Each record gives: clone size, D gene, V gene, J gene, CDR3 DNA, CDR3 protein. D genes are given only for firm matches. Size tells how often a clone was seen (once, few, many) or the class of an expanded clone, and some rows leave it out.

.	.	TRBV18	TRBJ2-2	TGTGCCAGCTCACCGCTCAGCGTCGGCACCGGGGAGCTGTTTTTT	CASSPLSVGTGELFF
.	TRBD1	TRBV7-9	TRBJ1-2	TGTGCCAGCAGCTCAGGACAGGGGGCGATCTCCTATGGCTACACCTTC	CASSSGQGAISYGYTF
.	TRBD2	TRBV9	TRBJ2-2	TGTGCCAGCAGCGTCTCTGCGGGGGACTCCGGGGAGCTGTTTTTT	CASSVSAGDSGELFF
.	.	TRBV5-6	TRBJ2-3	TGTGCCAGCAGGGGACTGGAGTATACGCAGTATTTT	CASRGLEYTQYF
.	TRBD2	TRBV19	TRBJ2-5	TGTGCCAGTAGTATGGCGGGAGGGGAAGAGACCCAGTACTTC	CASSMAGGEETQYF
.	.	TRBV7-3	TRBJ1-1	TGTGCCAGCAGCATAGGTCGCGGAACAGCTTTCTTT	CASSIGRGTAFF
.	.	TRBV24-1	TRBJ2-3	TGTGCCACCAGTGATCCGACTAGAGGGTCCACAGATACGCAGTATTTT	CATSDPTRGSTDTQYF
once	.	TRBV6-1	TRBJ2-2	TGTGCCAGCAGTGACAGAAAAAAAAACACCGGGGAGCTGTTTTTT	CASSDRKKNTGELFF
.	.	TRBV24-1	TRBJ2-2	TGTGCCACCAGTGATTTGACACAGGGCCTCACCGGGGAGCTGTTTTTT	CATSDLTQGLTGELFF
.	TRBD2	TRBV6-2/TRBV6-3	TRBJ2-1	TGTGCCAGCAGTTACTCTTTAGCGGGGGGGCCTTTGGATGAGCAGTTCTTC	CASSYSLAGGPLDEQFF
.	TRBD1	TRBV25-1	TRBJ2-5	TGTGCCAGCAGTGACACGGACAGGGAAACCACCCAGTACTTC	CASSDTDRETTQYF
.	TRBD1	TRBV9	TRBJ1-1	TGTGCCAGCAGCCGATCGGGACAGGGTGAAACTGAAGCTTTCTTT	CASSRSGQGETEAFF
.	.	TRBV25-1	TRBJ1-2	TGTGCCAGCAGTCCCCGCAGGGATGGGGGCTACACCTTC	CASSPRRDGGYTF
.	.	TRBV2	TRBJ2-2	TGTGCCAGCAACTTAGCGAACACCGGGGAGCTGTTTTTT	CASNLANTGELFF
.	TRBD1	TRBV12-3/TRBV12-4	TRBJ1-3	TGTGCCAGCAGGGGGACAGGGGGAAACACCATATATTTT	CASRGTGGNTIYF
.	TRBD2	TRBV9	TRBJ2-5	TGTGCCAGCAGCGCCCGGGGGGGGAGTCGAGAGACCCAGTACTTC	CASSARGGSRETQYF
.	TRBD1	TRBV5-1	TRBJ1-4	TGCGCCAGCAGCTTGGCACCACCCGGACAGGGGGCGCGAAAACTGTTTTTT	CASSLAPPGQGARKLFF
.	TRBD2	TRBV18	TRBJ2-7	TGTGCCAGCTCACCGGGACTAGCGGGAAAAACCTACGAGCAGTACTTC	CASSPGLAGKTYEQYF
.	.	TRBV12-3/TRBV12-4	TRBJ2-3	TGTGCCAGCAGTTCGACTAGCACAGATACGCAGTATTTT	CASSSTSTDTQYF